This paragraph reports one T cell receptor beta chain. Antigen specificity is unknown. This sample was taken from a study of T cell responses to AZD1222 COVID-19 vaccine. Sequenced by immunoSEQ multiplex PCR; TCRdb stores in-frame clones only, minus some. The sample consists of fewer than 200,000 clones, 70% to 90% of them appearing once. Findings and limits, study-wide: Reportedly, close to half of spike-specific TCRs are directed against unmutated variant regions. Spike-specific TCR depth and breadth grew after two AZD1222 doses. The number of AZD1222 recipients seropositive at baseline was only five to seven. Regions 160-218 and 743-854 dominated among vaccine-associated CD4 TCRs spanning spike.

The ends were cut back, 0 bases at V and 7 bases at J, with 13 bases in the middle. The CDR3 totals 15 residues. Germline-derived CDR1 and CDR2 are SGHRS and YFSETQ. The rearrangement links TRBV5-1 to TRBJ2-2; no clear D. The material was peripheral blood, obtained 28 days after the second AZD1222 dose. This TCR was recovered from an adult who received the AZD1222 COVID-19 vaccine. CDR3 region: CASSLASSVGGELFF. CDR3 coding DNA: TGCGCCAGCAGCTTGGCCTCCTCTGTGGGCGGGGAGCTGTTTTTT.